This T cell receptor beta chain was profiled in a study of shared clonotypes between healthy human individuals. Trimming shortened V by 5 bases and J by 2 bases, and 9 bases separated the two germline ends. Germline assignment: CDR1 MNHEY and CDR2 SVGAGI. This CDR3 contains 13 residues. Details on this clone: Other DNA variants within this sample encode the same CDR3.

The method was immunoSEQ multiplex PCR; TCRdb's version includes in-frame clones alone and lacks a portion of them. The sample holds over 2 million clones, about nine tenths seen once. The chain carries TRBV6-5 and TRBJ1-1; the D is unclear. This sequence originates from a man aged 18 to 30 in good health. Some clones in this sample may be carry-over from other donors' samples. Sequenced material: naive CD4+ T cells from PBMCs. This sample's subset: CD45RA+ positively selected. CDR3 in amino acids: CASSPLRNTEAFF. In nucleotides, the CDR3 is TGTGCCAGCAGTCCCCTCCGTAACACTGAAGCTTTCTTT.